This TCR beta chain was captured by sequencing in a study of post-analysis software for immune sequencing data. V shed 1 base, J shed 5 bases, and the junction held 13 bases outside the gene matches. Germline V lookup: CDR1 SGHVS, CDR2 FNYEAQ. The CDR3 contains 17 residues. Unique molecular identifiers had been added to the TCR beta cDNA libraries. Approximately 500,000 cDNA molecules were obtained from around 0.96 to 9.9 million T cells. One entry per CDR3 protein results from TCRdb running MiXCR on the PCR reads. Here the sample spans roughly 150,000 distinct CDR3 sequences, 36% being singletons. The sequences come from blood, collected after autologous hematopoietic stem cell transplantation. This chain links TRBV7-6 with TRBJ2-7; 8 bases match TRBD1. The TCR originated in a girl between 5 and 17 years old with multiple sclerosis. CDR3 DNA: TGTGCCAGCAGCTTAGAACCCTCCGGGCAGGGGGCTCACGAGCAGTACTTC. It is translated as CASSLEPSGQGAHEQYF.